These T cell receptor beta chains were read from a single sample in a study of cytomegalovirus exposure and HLA in healthy donors. The method was immunoSEQ multiplex PCR; TCRdb's version includes in-frame clones alone and lacks a portion of them. Of approximately 65,000 clones listed, about 95% were seen once; the top ten hold under 1.3%. The sample consisted of PBMCs. Receptors originate from a woman younger than 35 in good health and CMV-seronegative. CDR3s include the opening cysteine and the closing phenylalanine or tryptophan. The order of the fields is D gene, J gene, clone size, V gene, CDR3 DNA, CDR3 protein. D genes are given only for firm matches. A row's size may be missing; if present it is once, few, many or a size class.

NA | TRBJ1-5 | NA | TRBV28 | TGTGCCAGCAGTTACACCCGGGGAGGGAGCAATCAGCCCCAGCATTTT | CASSYTRGGSNQPQHF
NA | TRBJ2-1 | NA | TRBV4-2 | TGTGCCAGCAGAGCGGGGGACAGGGCCCACAATGAGCAGTTCTTC | CASRAGDRAHNEQFF
NA | TRBJ1-2 | NA | TRBV2 | TGTGCCAGCAGTTCCTCCTCGTTCGGCTACACCTTC | CASSSSSFGYTF
NA | TRBJ2-2 | NA | TRBV4-3 | TGCGCCAGCAGCCAAGAGCCCGGGACATTCAACACCGGGGAGCTGTTTTTT | CASSQEPGTFNTGELFF
NA | TRBJ1-5 | NA | TRBV19 | TGTGCCAGTAGTATAGACAGGGGCAATCAGCCCCAGCATTTT | CASSIDRGNQPQHF
TRBD2 | TRBJ2-5 | NA | TRBV7-2 | TGTGCCAGCAGCTTAGCCCTACCGGGACTAGCGGGATTCGGGGTGGAGACCCAGTACTTC | CASSLALPGLAGFGVETQYF
NA | TRBJ2-7 | NA | TRBV4-2 | TGTGCCAGCAGCCACGCCCTGGGGGGAGTCGGGGAGCAGTACTTC | CASSHALGGVGEQYF
TRBD2 | TRBJ2-1 | NA | TRBV28 | TGTGCCAGCAGTCCGGGGACTAGCAATGAGCAGTTCTTC | CASSPGTSNEQFF
NA | TRBJ2-6 | NA | TRBV28 | TGTGCCAGCAGTCGCAGACAGCTGAAGTTTTCGTCGGCTGGGGCCAACGTCCTGACTTTC | CASSRRQLKFSSAGANVLTF
TRBD1 | TRBJ2-7 | once | TRBV5-4 | TGTGCCAGCAGCTGGGACAGACGAAAGCAGTACTTC | CASSWDRRKQYF
NA | TRBJ2-3 | NA | TRBV14 | TGTGCCAGCAGCCATTACACAGATACGCAGTATTTT | CASSHYTDTQYF
NA | TRBJ1-2 | NA | TRBV4-2 | TGTGCCAGCAGCCCAGCACTCAGGAACGCCGGGGACTATGGCTACACCTTC | CASSPALRNAGDYGYTF
NA | TRBJ2-7 | few | TRBV28 | TGTGCCAGCAGTTTGCGGGCCGCCTACGAGCAGTACTTC | CASSLRAAYEQYF
NA | TRBJ2-1 | NA | TRBV6-1 | TGTGCCAGCAGTGAAGCCCAGGAAGGTTACAATGAGCAGTTCTTC | CASSEAQEGYNEQFF
TRBD1 | TRBJ2-1 | NA | TRBV7-3 | TGTGCCAGCAGCTTAGCTCAGGGGGCCCCCTACAATGAGCAGTTCTTC | CASSLAQGAPYNEQFF
TRBD1 | TRBJ1-1 | NA | TRBV27 | TGTGCCAGCAGCCTGGTCGGACAGGGCGGCACTGAAGCTTTCTTT | CASSLVGQGGTEAFF
NA | TRBJ2-7 | NA | TRBV4-3 | TGCGCCAGCAGCCCCGGGTCCTCCTACGAGCAGTACTTC | CASSPGSSYEQYF
NA | TRBJ2-3 | once | TRBV28 | TGTGCCAGCAGTTTTCGGGAGACACCCACAGATACGCAGTATTTT | CASSFRETPTDTQYF
NA | TRBJ2-3 | NA | TRBV7-2 | TGTGCCAGCAGCATGGCAGTAGATACGCAGTATTTT | CASSMAVDTQYF
TRBD2 | TRBJ2-2 | NA | TRBV4-1 | TGCGCCAGCAGCCATATAGGACTAGCGGGAGGCACCGGGGAGCTGTTTTTT | CASSHIGLAGGTGELFF
NA | TRBJ2-5 | NA | TRBV6-1 | TGTGCCAGCAGCCTCCTAGAGACCCAGTACTTC | CASSLLETQYF
NA | TRBJ2-5 | NA | TRBV6-4 | TGTGCCAGCAGTGAAAGGGGCGGTGGCCAAGAGACCCAGTACTTC | CASSERGGGQETQYF
NA | TRBJ2-1 | NA | TRBV7-3 | TGTGCCAGCAGCTTAACGCGGGCTTTACCTGATGAGCAGTTCTTC | CASSLTRALPDEQFF
NA | TRBJ2-7 | NA | TRBV4-3 | TGCGCCAGCAGCCACATTCCGGGCTCCGCTGGGGCCGAGCAGTACTTC | CASSHIPGSAGAEQYF